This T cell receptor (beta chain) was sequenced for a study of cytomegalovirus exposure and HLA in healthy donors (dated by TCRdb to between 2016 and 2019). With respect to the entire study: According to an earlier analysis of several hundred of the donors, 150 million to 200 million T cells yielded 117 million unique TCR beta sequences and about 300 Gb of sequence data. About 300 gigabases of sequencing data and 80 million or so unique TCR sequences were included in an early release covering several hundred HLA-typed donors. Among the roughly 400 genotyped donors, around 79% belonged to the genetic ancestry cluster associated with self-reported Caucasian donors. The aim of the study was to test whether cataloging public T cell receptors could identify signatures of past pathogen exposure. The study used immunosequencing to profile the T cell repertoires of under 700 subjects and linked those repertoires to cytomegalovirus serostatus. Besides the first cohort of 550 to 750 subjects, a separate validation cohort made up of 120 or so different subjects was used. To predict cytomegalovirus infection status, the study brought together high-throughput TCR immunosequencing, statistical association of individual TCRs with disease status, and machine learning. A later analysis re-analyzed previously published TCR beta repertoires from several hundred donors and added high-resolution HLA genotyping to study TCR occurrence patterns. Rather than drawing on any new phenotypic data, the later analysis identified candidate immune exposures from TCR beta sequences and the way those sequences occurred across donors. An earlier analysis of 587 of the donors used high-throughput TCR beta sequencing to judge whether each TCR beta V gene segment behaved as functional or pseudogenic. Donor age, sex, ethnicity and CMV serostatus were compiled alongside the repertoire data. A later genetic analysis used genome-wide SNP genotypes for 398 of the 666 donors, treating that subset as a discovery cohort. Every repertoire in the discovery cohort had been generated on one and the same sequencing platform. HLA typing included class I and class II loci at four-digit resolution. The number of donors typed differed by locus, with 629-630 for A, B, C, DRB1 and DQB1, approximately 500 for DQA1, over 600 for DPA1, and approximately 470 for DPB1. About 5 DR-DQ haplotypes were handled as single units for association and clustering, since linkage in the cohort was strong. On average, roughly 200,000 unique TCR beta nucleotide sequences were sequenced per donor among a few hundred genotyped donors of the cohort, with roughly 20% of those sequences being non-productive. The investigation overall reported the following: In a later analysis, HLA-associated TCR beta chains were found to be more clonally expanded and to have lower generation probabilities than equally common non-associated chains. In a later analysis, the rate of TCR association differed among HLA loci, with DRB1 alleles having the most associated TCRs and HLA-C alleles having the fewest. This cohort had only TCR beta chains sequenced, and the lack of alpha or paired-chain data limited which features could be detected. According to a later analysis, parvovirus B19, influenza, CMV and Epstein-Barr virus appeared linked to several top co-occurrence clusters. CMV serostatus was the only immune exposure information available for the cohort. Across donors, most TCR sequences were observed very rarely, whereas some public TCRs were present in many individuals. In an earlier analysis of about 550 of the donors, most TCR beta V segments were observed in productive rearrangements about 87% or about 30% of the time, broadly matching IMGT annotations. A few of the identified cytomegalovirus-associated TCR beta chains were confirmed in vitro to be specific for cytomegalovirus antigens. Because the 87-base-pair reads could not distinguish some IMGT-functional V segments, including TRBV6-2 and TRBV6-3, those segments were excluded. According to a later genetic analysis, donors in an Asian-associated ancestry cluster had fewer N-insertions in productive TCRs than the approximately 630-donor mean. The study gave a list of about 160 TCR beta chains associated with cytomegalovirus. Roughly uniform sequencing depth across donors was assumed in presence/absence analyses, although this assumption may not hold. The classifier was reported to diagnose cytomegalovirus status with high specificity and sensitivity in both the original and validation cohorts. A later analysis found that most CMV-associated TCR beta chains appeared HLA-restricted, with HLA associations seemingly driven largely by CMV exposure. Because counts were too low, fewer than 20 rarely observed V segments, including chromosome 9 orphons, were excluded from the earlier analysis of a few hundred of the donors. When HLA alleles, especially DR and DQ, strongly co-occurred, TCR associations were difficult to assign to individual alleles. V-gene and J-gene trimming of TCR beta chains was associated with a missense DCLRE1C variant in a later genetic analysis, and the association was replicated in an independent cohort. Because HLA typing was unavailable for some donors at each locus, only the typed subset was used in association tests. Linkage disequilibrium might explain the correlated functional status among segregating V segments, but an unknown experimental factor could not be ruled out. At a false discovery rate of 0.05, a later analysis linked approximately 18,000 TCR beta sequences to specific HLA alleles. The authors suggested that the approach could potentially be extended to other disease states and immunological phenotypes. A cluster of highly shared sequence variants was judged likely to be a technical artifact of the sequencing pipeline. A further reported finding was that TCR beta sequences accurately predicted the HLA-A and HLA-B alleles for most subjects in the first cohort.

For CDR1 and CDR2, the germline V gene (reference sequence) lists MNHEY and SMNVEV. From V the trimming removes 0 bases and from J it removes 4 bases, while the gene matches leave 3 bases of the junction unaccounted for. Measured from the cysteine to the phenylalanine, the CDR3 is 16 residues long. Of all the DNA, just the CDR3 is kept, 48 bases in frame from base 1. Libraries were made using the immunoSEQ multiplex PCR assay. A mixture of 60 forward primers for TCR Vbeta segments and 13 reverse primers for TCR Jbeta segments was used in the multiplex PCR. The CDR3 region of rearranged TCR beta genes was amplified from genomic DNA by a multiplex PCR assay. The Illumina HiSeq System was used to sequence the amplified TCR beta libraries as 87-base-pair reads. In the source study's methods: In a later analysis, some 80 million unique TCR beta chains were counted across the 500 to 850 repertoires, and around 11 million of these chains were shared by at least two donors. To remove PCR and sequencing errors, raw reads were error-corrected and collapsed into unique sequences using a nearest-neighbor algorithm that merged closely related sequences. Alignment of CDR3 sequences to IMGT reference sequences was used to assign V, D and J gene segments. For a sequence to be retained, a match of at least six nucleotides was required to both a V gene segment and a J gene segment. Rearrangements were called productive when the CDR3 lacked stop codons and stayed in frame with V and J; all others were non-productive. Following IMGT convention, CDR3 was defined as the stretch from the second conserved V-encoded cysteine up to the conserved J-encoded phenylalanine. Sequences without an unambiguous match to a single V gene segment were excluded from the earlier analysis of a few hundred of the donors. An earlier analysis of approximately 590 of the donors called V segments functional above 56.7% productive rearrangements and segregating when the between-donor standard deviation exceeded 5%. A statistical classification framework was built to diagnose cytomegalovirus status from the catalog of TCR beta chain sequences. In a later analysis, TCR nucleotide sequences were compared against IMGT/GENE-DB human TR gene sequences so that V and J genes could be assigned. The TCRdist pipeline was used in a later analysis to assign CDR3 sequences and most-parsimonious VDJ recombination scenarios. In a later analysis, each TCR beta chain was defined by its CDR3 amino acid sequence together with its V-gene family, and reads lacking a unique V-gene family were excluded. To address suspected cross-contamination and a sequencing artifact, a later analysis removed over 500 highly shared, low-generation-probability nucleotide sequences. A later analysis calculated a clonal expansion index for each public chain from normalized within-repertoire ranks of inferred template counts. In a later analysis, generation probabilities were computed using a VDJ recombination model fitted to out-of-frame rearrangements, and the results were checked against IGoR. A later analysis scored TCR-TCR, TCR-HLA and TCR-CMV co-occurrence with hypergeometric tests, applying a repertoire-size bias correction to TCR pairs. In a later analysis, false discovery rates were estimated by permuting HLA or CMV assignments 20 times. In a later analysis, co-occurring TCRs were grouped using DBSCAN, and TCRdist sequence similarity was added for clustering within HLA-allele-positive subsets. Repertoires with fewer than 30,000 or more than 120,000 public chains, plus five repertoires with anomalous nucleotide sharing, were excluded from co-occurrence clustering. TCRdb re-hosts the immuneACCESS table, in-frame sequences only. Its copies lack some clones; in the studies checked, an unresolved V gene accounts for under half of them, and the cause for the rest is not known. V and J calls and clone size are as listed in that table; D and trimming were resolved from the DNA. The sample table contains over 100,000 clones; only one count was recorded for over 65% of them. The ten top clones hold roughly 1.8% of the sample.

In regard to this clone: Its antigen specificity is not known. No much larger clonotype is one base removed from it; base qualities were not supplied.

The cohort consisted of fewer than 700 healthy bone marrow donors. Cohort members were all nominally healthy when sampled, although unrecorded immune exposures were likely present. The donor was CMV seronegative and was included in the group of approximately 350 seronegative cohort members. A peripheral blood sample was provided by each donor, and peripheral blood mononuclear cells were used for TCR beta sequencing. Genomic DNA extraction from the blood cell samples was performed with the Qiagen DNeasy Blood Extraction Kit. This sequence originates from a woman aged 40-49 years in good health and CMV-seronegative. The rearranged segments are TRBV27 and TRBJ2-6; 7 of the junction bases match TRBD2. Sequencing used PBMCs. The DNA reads TGTGCCAGCAGTTTATCGGGAGGGACCGGGGCCAACGTCCTGACTTTC. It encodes CASSLSGGTGANVLTF.